These T cell receptor beta chains were read from a single sample in a study of T cell responses to AZD1222 COVID-19 vaccine. Only in-frame clones appear in the TCRdb table, and some are missing; sequencing was by immunoSEQ multiplex PCR. The table includes some 170,000 clones, 93% detected once. The material was peripheral blood, obtained on day 0 of AZD1222 vaccination. The receptors were sampled from an adult in good health. CDR3s include the opening cysteine and the closing phenylalanine or tryptophan. The D gene is left open where the match is weak. The listing skips clone size in some rows; elsewhere it reads once, few, many or a size class.

CDR3 protein	CDR3 DNA	V gene	D gene	clone size	J gene
CASSPGGGDEQFF	TGTGCCAGCTCACCAGGGGGCGGGGATGAGCAGTTCTTC	TRBV18	-	-	TRBJ2-1
CASSPGGETEAFF	TGTGCCAGCAGCCCCGGGGGGGAGACTGAAGCTTTCTTT	TRBV4-2	-	-	TRBJ1-1
CASSLGSSSGNTIYF	TGTGCCAGCAGTTTGGGCAGCAGCTCTGGAAACACCATATATTTT	TRBV27	-	-	TRBJ1-3
CASSLDRATYEQYF	TGTGCCAGCAGCTTAGACAGGGCGACCTACGAGCAGTACTTC	TRBV13	-	-	TRBJ2-7
CASSLDQGGSSYNSPLHF	TGTGCCAGCAGCTTAGATCAGGGGGGAAGCTCCTATAATTCACCCCTCCACTTT	TRBV11-3	TRBD1	-	TRBJ1-6
CASSPGRGGAAYNEQFF	TGCGCCAGCAGCCCGGGGCGTGGAGGGGCGGCCTACAATGAGCAGTTCTTC	TRBV5-1	-	-	TRBJ2-1
CASSRRNTIYF	TGTGCCAGTAGTCGGAGAAACACCATATATTTT	TRBV19	-	-	TRBJ1-3
CASSLPSSNEQYF	TGTGCCAGCAGCTTACCGTCCAGCAACGAGCAGTACTTC	TRBV13	-	-	TRBJ2-7
CASSEAPGGAFF	TGTGCCAGCAGTGAAGCGCCGGGAGGAGCTTTCTTT	TRBV2	-	-	TRBJ1-1
CASSPVSDTQYF	TGTGCCAGCTCACCAGTGTCAGATACGCAGTATTTT	TRBV18	-	-	TRBJ2-3
CASGKTSGATDTQYF	TGTGCCAGCGGGAAGACTAGCGGGGCGACAGATACGCAGTATTTT	TRBV28	TRBD2	-	TRBJ2-3
CASSLERGGATEAFF	TGTGCCAGCAGCTTAGAGCGGGGGGGTGCCACTGAAGCTTTCTTT	TRBV7-2	-	-	TRBJ1-1
CASSLAAGRATYNSPLHF	TGTGCCAGCAGCTTAGCGGCGGGTCGAGCTACGTATAATTCACCCCTCCACTTT	TRBV7-2	-	-	TRBJ1-6
CASRQGHTEAFF	TGCGCCAGCCGACAGGGGCACACTGAAGCTTTCTTT	TRBV10-2	TRBD1	-	TRBJ1-1
CASSRGLIAKNIQYF	TGCGCCAGCAGCCGAGGACTGATCGCCAAAAACATTCAGTACTTC	TRBV4-3	-	-	TRBJ2-4
CSVERAADSLGNTKAFF	TGCAGCGTTGAACGGGCGGCCGACTCTTTGGGAAACACTAAAGCTTTCTTT	TRBV29-1	-	-	TRBJ1-1
CAIQTSGTANYGYTF	TGTGCCATCCAGACCTCCGGGACAGCGAATTATGGCTACACCTTC	TRBV28	TRBD1	-	TRBJ1-2
CAWSVIRQGMPYSNQPQHF	TGTGCCTGGAGTGTAATTAGGCAGGGGATGCCTTATAGCAATCAGCCCCAGCATTTT	TRBV30	-	-	TRBJ1-5
CASSLQGAREKLFF	TGTGCCAGTAGTTTACAGGGGGCGCGCGAAAAACTGTTTTTT	TRBV19	TRBD1	-	TRBJ1-4
CASSPRAGWTEAFF	TGTGCCAGCAGCCCCCGCGCGGGGTGGACTGAAGCTTTCTTT	TRBV7-9	-	-	TRBJ1-1
CASSEAGSREKLFF	TGTGCCAGCAGTGAAGCAGGGTCCAGGGAAAAACTGTTTTTT	TRBV6-1	-	-	TRBJ1-4
CASSNPGQGRWDNEQFF	TGTGCCAGTAGTAATCCGGGACAGGGGAGATGGGACAATGAGCAGTTCTTC	TRBV19	TRBD1	-	TRBJ2-1
CASSLDLANSPLHF	TGTGCCAGCAGCTTAGACCTAGCTAATTCACCCCTCCACTTT	TRBV7-9	-	-	TRBJ1-6
CASRGAGTLTSPLHF	TGTGCCAGCAGGGGAGCAGGGACACTGACTTCACCCCTCCACTTT	TRBV12-1	-	once	TRBJ1-6
CASSEADSLYNSPLHF	TGTGCCAGCAGTGAAGCGGACAGCCTGTATAATTCACCCCTCCACTTT	TRBV6-1	-	-	TRBJ1-6
CASSGGHNQPQHF	TGTGCCAGCAGTGGGGGTCATAATCAGCCCCAGCATTTT	TRBV25-1	-	-	TRBJ1-5
CASSQGRLHRDEQYF	TGCGCCAGCAGCCAAGGGCGGTTGCACCGGGACGAGCAGTACTTC	TRBV4-1	-	-	TRBJ2-7
CASSGETPFF	TGTGCCAGCAGCGGGGAAACACCTTTCTTT	TRBV21-1	-	-	TRBJ1-1
CASSGGQVDTEAFF	TGTGCCAGCAGCGGGGGGCAAGTCGACACTGAAGCTTTCTTT	TRBV5-5	-	-	TRBJ1-1
CASSAPDRVDRNAEAFF	TGTGCCAGTAGTGCCCCGGACAGGGTCGACCGGAACGCTGAAGCTTTCTTT	TRBV19	TRBD1	-	TRBJ1-1
CASSPSKGQGAGYTF	TGTGCCAGCTCTCCTTCCAAGGGACAGGGGGCTGGCTACACCTTC	TRBV18	TRBD1	once	TRBJ1-2
CASSLWTVRSPLHF	TGTGCCAGCAGCCTCTGGACAGTTCGATCACCCCTCCACTTT	TRBV7-3	-	-	TRBJ1-6
CASSRTRGDGSTDTQYF	TGTGCCAGCAGTAGGACTAGGGGGGATGGGAGCACAGATACGCAGTATTTT	TRBV27	-	-	TRBJ2-3
CASSPTGLYNEQFF	TGTGCCAGCAGCCCGACAGGGCTTTACAATGAGCAGTTCTTC	TRBV11-3	TRBD1	-	TRBJ2-1
CASSESPNTGELFF	TGTGCCAGCAGTGAGTCCCCGAACACCGGGGAGCTGTTTTTT	TRBV9	-	-	TRBJ2-2
CASSLTQGENEQFF	TGTGCCAGCAGCTTAACGCAGGGGGAGAATGAGCAGTTCTTC	TRBV7-9	TRBD1	-	TRBJ2-1
CASRSSGALGNTIYF	TGTGCCAGCAGGTCCTCAGGTGCACTAGGAAACACCATATATTTT	TRBV28	-	-	TRBJ1-3
CASTGTGQGILDTEAFF	TGTGCCAGCACCGGGACGGGACAGGGAATTTTGGACACTGAAGCTTTCTTT	TRBV28	TRBD1	-	TRBJ1-1
CASSQVWGGAGDIQYF	TGTGCCAGCAGCCAAGTTTGGGGGGGGGCCGGGGACATTCAGTACTTC	TRBV3-1/TRBV3-2	-	-	TRBJ2-4
CASGGSTDTQYF	TGTGCCAGCGGGGGAAGCACAGATACGCAGTATTTT	TRBV9	-	-	TRBJ2-3
CASSQMGQRGNTIYF	TGCGCCAGCAGCCAAATGGGACAGCGTGGAAACACCATATATTTT	TRBV4-1	TRBD1	-	TRBJ1-3
CASNPIPAGITEAFF	TGTGCCAGCAATCCTATTCCGGCCGGGATCACTGAAGCTTTCTTT	TRBV7-9	-	-	TRBJ1-1
CAWSRGGGSNQPQHF	TGTGCCTGGAGCCGGGGTGGCGGCAGCAATCAGCCCCAGCATTTT	TRBV30	-	-	TRBJ1-5
CSAVPVYEQYF	TGCAGTGCTGTTCCTGTCTACGAGCAGTACTTC	TRBV20-1	-	-	TRBJ2-7
CATLERQGGIDEQYF	TGTGCCACCCTAGAGCGACAGGGGGGCATCGACGAGCAGTACTTC	TRBV6-5	TRBD1	-	TRBJ2-7
CASSDRMDTEAFF	TGTGCCAGCAGTGACAGGATGGACACTGAAGCTTTCTTT	TRBV2	-	-	TRBJ1-1
CASSLDVGGEAFF	TGTGCCAGCAGCTTAGATGTGGGGGGTGAAGCTTTCTTT	TRBV11-2	-	-	TRBJ1-1
CASSLVLGDYGYTF	TGTGCCAGCAGCTTAGTATTGGGGGACTATGGCTACACCTTC	TRBV7-2	-	-	TRBJ1-2
CASSIEGAGFQETQYF	TGTGCCAGTAGTATCGAGGGTGCAGGCTTCCAAGAGACCCAGTACTTC	TRBV19	-	-	TRBJ2-5
CASSHRGLYNEQFF	TGTGCCAGCAGCCATAGGGGGCTGTACAATGAGCAGTTCTTC	TRBV3-1/TRBV3-2	TRBD1	-	TRBJ2-1
CASSSHRGMNTEAFF	TGTGCCAGCAGCTCTCACAGGGGCATGAACACTGAAGCTTTCTTT	TRBV7-9	TRBD1	-	TRBJ1-1
CASSISGDTQYF	TGTGCCAGTAGTATATCAGGAGATACGCAGTATTTT	TRBV19	-	-	TRBJ2-3
CASSLKVLLMGNEQFF	TGTGCCAGCAGCTTAAAGGTTCTTTTGATGGGGAATGAGCAGTTCTTC	TRBV7-8	-	-	TRBJ2-1
CSASPGLGYTF	TGCAGTGCTAGTCCGGGGCTCGGCTACACCTTC	TRBV20-1	-	-	TRBJ1-2
CASSLAPQFYGYTF	TGCGCCAGCAGCTTGGCTCCCCAGTTCTATGGCTACACCTTC	TRBV5-1	-	-	TRBJ1-2